Presented here are 3 T cell receptor beta chains from one specimen sequenced in a study of vaccination and CD4 T cells after COVID-19. Sequencing of the DNA from cultured CD4+ T cells was carried out with the Oncomine TCR Beta short-read assay. One entry per CDR3 protein, called by TCRdb with MiXCR from the PCR reads. The data hold approximately 12,000 distinct CDR3 sequences, with 60% to 85% observed a single time. Their antigens remain unidentified. Stated treatment: roughly 10-day PBMC culture with coronavirus spike peptide pools or control peptides (ViraFEST assay). The sequenced sample was CD4+ T cells from blood, cultured in vitro. The receptors stem from a human donor who had recovered from COVID-19.

The chain is built from TRBV15 and TRBJ1-5, with D hard to call. Germline-derived CDR1 and CDR2 are LNHNV and YYDKDF (reference sequence). Between the trimmed V and J ends, which lost 3 bases and 1 base, there was a span of 10 bases. CDR3 length: 15 residues. The DNA of the CDR3 is TGTGCCACCAGCAGGGGCCTTCCAAGCAATCAGCCCCAGCATTTT. It specifies CATSRGLPSNQPQHF. Looking up the rest from reference TRBV15 and TRBJ1-5 gives the full variable domain: DAMVIQNPRYQVTQFGKPVTLSCSQTLNHNVMYWYQQKSSQAPKLLFHYYDKDFNNEADTPDNFQSRRPNTSFCFLDIRSPGLGDTAMYLCATSRGLPSNQPQHFGDGTRLSIL.

This chain joins TRBV7-2 and TRBJ2-5; D is perhaps TRBD1 (5 bases). Trimming shortened V by 5 bases and J by 7 bases, and 23 bases separated the two germline ends. This CDR3 is 16 amino acids long. Germline CDR1 reads SGHTA; CDR2 reads FQGNSA. In DNA, the CDR3 is TGTGCCAGCAGCCGATTCGCCACTACGGGTGGGGCGACCCAGTACTTC. Its translation: CASSRFATTGGATQYF.

This clonotype was seen a handful of times. V usage is TRBV12-3 or TRBV12-4 and J usage is TRBJ1-5, with 8 bases lining up with TRBD1. J gave up 5 bases and V 7 bases, and 4 bases lay outside the gene matches. This CDR3 has 13 residues. The CDR3 DNA is TGTGCCAGCAAGATACAGGGGGATCAGCCCCAGCATTTT. Translating gives CASKIQGDQPQHF.